This record concerns one TCR beta chain sequence. Its antigen remains unidentified. Losses at the gene ends were 5 bases for V and 1 base for J; bases not matched to a gene: 9. The V gene's germline CDR1 is GTSNPN and CDR2 SVGIG (reference sequence). The CDR3 runs 16 residues. Although they were nominally healthy when sampled, donors likely had unrecorded immune exposures. The sample belongs to a study of cytomegalovirus exposure and HLA in healthy donors. Whole-study context: Among the 300 to 500 genotyped donors, around 81% were placed in the Caucasian-associated ancestry cluster.

PCR used 60 Vbeta primers and 13 Jbeta primers. Produced via immunoSEQ multiplex PCR; TCRdb's table is partial and in-frame only. The sample records under 5,500 clones, roughly 80% being singletons. General study points: Presence/absence analyses took donor sequencing depth as roughly uniform. Upon later analysis, TCR association rates were observed to vary by HLA locus, being highest for DRB1 and lowest for HLA-C.

The V gene is TRBV30, the J gene TRBJ2-5, with TRBD2 identical over 11 bases. This clonotype was obtained from a woman aged 40 to 50 in good health and CMV-seropositive. The sequenced sample consisted of PBMCs. The CDR3 is CAWHHGLAGGQETQYF. The DNA of the CDR3 is TGTGCCTGGCATCATGGGCTAGCGGGAGGCCAAGAGACCCAGTACTTC.